The clone carrying this T cell receptor (beta chain) was counted a single time. The antigen remains unidentified. The source of the sample is a study of OX40 agonist ivuxolimab in advanced cancers. Across the study: As their treatment, patients were administered ivuxolimab, an agonistic anti-OX40 (CD134) antibody. People who had prior anti-PD-1, anti-PD-L1 or anti-CTLA-4 therapy could take part, and around 40% had some. Study-wide points: CD4+ and CD8+ blood T cells expanded clonally by week 6 at 0.1 to 3.0 mg/kg. Expanded clones belonging to CD8+ T cells outnumbered, on average, those of CD4+.

Using immunoSEQ multiplex PCR, the repertoire was profiled, and TCRdb retains in-frame clones only, with some absent. The table records 70,000 or so clones, around 86% of them present only once. This CDR3 has 16 amino acids. CDR1 is MGHRA, CDR2 YSYEKL, per germline. V dropped 0 bases and J dropped 4 bases, with 10 bases sitting between them. The source was CD4+ or CD8+ T cells sorted from blood, collected in a trial of the OX40 agonist ivuxolimab. This TCR came from an adult with an advanced solid tumor such as melanoma, head and neck, liver or kidney cancer. This sequence joins TRBV4-1 and TRBJ1-6; D possibly corresponds to TRBD1 (6 bases). The DNA for the CDR3 is TGCGCCAGCAGCCAAGAGGGGGGGCCGTATAATTCACCCCTCCACTTT. Protein product: CASSQEGGPYNSPLHF.